Reported below is one T cell receptor beta chain. No antigen is known for it. Isolation recovered at least 6.5 million PBMCs from every sample. CDR1 is MNHNY and CDR2 is SVGAGI in the germline V gene (reference sequence). J was trimmed by 8 bases and V by 0 bases; bases with no gene match: 6. The CDR3 has 15 residues. This sample was taken from a study of blood T cells in healthy people across ages. Study observations and caveats: With unsorted PBMCs, a conclusive comparison of naive versus antigen-experienced cells was not possible. More naive CD4+ cells and higher diversity were found in long-lived than in aged donors.

The second PCR ran roughly 6 to 12 cycles with a sample-barcoded 5' primer and J-beta primers. TCRdb recomputed calls from the 5' RACE reads with MiXCR, one row per CDR3 protein. Of approximately 680,000 distinct CDR3 sequences listed, 32% were seen once; the top ten hold 15%. Sequenced sample: blood. The sequence was obtained from an elderly woman in good health. The genes are TRBV6-6 and TRBJ1-4, with 7 nucleotides matching TRBD1. The CDR3, as DNA: TGTGCCAGCAGTTACTCAAAGCAGGGGGAGGAAAAACTGTTTTTT. As protein: CASSYSKQGEEKLFF.